The 20 T cell receptor beta chains given below trace back to one sample, sequenced in a study of cytomegalovirus exposure and HLA in healthy donors. The PCR employed 60 Vbeta primers together with 13 Jbeta primers. The method was immunoSEQ multiplex PCR; TCRdb's version includes in-frame clones alone and lacks a portion of them. This table holds 200,000 or so clones, under 90% found once. Specimen: PBMCs. The receptors originated from a boy aged 2 to 10 in good health and CMV-seronegative.

The chain carries TRBV6-6 and TRBJ2-4; D perhaps matches TRBD1 (5 bases). This CDR3 spans 15 amino acids. V lost 11 bases and J lost 0, with 17 bases in between. Germline V CDR1 and CDR2: MNHNY, SVGAGI (reference sequence). The CDR3 spells CASQGGVLAKNIQYF. In DNA, the CDR3 is TGTGCCTCCCAGGGCGGAGTACTAGCCAAAAACATTCAGTACTTC.

The gene calls are TRBV7-2 and TRBJ1-4; D ambiguous. Trimming pared 0 bases from V and 0 bases from J, leaving 8 bases between. Germline loops: CDR1 SGHTA, CDR2 FQGNSA. The CDR3 has 16 residues. CDR3 amino acids: CASSLARLSTNEKLFF. The CDR3 bases are TGTGCCAGCAGCTTAGCCAGACTATCAACTAATGAAAAACTGTTTTTT.

A few counts support this clone. The chain joins TRBV7-6 to TRBJ1-1; 9 bases align to TRBD1. CDR1 is SGHVS and CDR2 is FNYEAQ in the germline V gene. This CDR3 has 14 amino acids. V lost 4 bases to trimming and J lost 5 bases; unmatched junction nucleotides: 5. CDR3 residues: CASSSGTGWTEAFF. The CDR3 coding sequence is TGTGCCAGCAGCTCGGGGACAGGGTGGACTGAAGCTTTCTTT.

CDR3 protein: CASSQESYRRGAEQFF. CDR3 DNA sequence: TGCGCCAGCAGCCAAGAATCCTATAGGCGGGGGGCCGAGCAGTTCTTC. The chain carries TRBV4-3 and TRBJ2-1, with TRBD2 matching 8 bases. The CDR3 loop spans 16 amino acids. Germline V gene lookup returns CDR1 LGHNA and CDR2 YSLEER. Losses at the gene ends were 0 bases for V and 10 bases for J; bases not matched to a gene: 11.

This chain joins TRBV21-1 and TRBJ1-3; TRBD1, the D gene given by the table, was not confirmed from the DNA. TRBV21-1 represents a pseudogene. The CDR3 sequence is 15 residues long. The CDR3 protein is CASSPAGPSGNTIYF. CDR3 DNA: TGTGCCAGCAGCCCTGCAGGCCCCTCTGGAAACACCATATATTTT.

The V call is TRBV25-1, the J call TRBJ1-5, with TRBD1 matching over 7 bases. CDR1 and CDR2 (germline): MGHDK, SYGVNS. The CDR3 consists of 13 residues. V shed 5 bases, J shed 7 bases, and the junction held 5 bases outside the gene matches. CDR3 sequence reads: CASSNRGGQPQHF. CDR3 bases: TGTGCCAGCAGTAACAGGGGTGGCCAGCCCCAGCATTTT.

The chain combines TRBV6-5 with TRBJ2-7, with a tentative D call TRBD2 (6 bases). V was shortened by 2 bases and J by 2 bases, with 13 bases between the two germline ends. This CDR3 has 15 amino acids. The germline CDR1 and CDR2 sequences are MNHEY and SVGAGI. Written as DNA, the CDR3 is TGTGCCAGCAGTTACCCCAAGGGCGGGGCCTACGAGCAGTACTTC. Protein sequence: CASSYPKGGAYEQYF.

This chain links TRBV5-4 with TRBJ1-1, with a possible D match to TRBD1 (5 bases). CDR1 is SGHNT, CDR2 YYREEE, per germline (reference sequence). Trimming removed 1 base at V and 1 base at J, with 11 bases between. There are 15 residues in the CDR3. The CDR3 protein is CASSLRAGGNTEAFF. CDR3 in DNA: TGTGCCAGCAGCTTGAGGGCCGGGGGGAACACTGAAGCTTTCTTT. Drawing the rest from reference TRBV5-4 and TRBJ1-1, the complete variable domain is ETGVTQSPTHLIKTRGQQVTLRCSSQSGHNTVSWYQQALGQGPQFIFQYYREEENGRGNFPPRFSGLQFPNYSSELNVNALELDDSALYLCASSLRAGGNTEAFFGQGTRLTVV.

This rearrangement joins TRBV2 to TRBJ1-6, with a weak D call TRBD1 (5 bases). The CDR3 runs 14 residues. Germline V gives CDR1 SNHLY, CDR2 FYNNEI. V lost 1 base and J 9 bases, leaving 10 bases between the germline ends. CDR3 amino acids: CASSEGGRVSPLHF. In nucleotides, the CDR3 is TGTGCCAGCAGTGAAGGGGGCAGGGTTTCACCCCTCCACTTT.

The V and J genes are TRBV7-9 and TRBJ2-3, with D uncertain. V gave up 5 bases and J gave up 2 bases, with 5 bases separating them. Per the germline V gene, CDR1 is SEHNR and CDR2 is FQNEAQ (reference sequence). The CDR3 loop spans 12 amino acids. The CDR3 DNA follows: TGTGCCAGCAGCCCAAACACAGATACGCAGTATTTT. Its protein product is CASSPNTDTQYF.

As for this clone: A junction end diverges from the germline sequence, so it may reflect a read error. The chain carries TRBV2 and TRBJ2-5; the match to TRBD2 covers 12 bases. Germline V gives CDR1 SNHLY, CDR2 FYNNEI. This CDR3 region has 20 residues. CDR3 bases: TGTGCCAGCAGGGAAGGGACCTTCACACTAGCGGGGGGACACCAAGAGACCCAGTACTTC. Residues: CASREGTFTLAGGHQETQYF.

This chain links TRBV4-3 with TRBJ1-4; possible D gene TRBD1, 6 bases. The germline gives CDR1 LGHNA, CDR2 YSLEER. This CDR3 contains 13 residues. V was shortened by 2 bases and J by 8 bases, with 9 bases between the two germline ends. CDR3 sequence: CASSQYQGEKLFF. CDR3 nucleotide sequence: TGCGCCAGCAGCCAATATCAGGGGGAAAAACTGTTTTTT.

The J gene is TRBJ2-1, the V gene TRBV7-8; 9 bases are a match to TRBD2. CDR3 length: 16 residues. Germline assignment: CDR1 SGHVS and CDR2 FQNEAQ. With 7 bases clipped from V and 4 bases from J, the junction kept 11 bases outside the gene matches. CDR3 in amino acids: CASTPPRLAGYNEQFF. CDR3 in DNA: TGTGCCAGCACCCCCCCCCGGCTAGCGGGGTACAATGAGCAGTTCTTC.

This chain joins TRBV19 and TRBJ2-5; D is perhaps TRBD2 (5 bases). V dropped 7 bases and J dropped 5 bases, with 14 bases sitting between them. Germline V lookup: CDR1 LNHDA, CDR2 SQIVND (reference sequence). The CDR3 covers 13 residues. CDR3 sequence (DNA): TGTGCCAGTACGGGCAGCGAGGGCGAGACCCAGTACTTC. Its protein is CASTGSEGETQYF.

The genes are TRBV6-6 and TRBJ2-1; TRBD2 matches at 10 bases. Germline V gene sequence: CDR1 MNHNY, CDR2 SVGAGI (reference sequence). After removal of 2 bases from V and 5 bases from J, the junction contained 6 bases not matched to a gene. The CDR3 covers 16 residues. The CDR3 loop reads CASSYGIAGGDNEQFF. The CDR3, as DNA: TGTGCCAGCAGTTACGGGATAGCGGGGGGAGACAATGAGCAGTTCTTC.

This rearrangement joins TRBV30 to TRBJ1-6; 7 bases agree with TRBD1. This CDR3 is 17 amino acids long. In germline, CDR1 is GTSNPN, CDR2 SVGIG (reference sequence). The junction had 16 bases not matched to a gene; V was cut back by 7 bases and J by 4 bases. The CDR3 loop reads CASRSHGTDPYNSPLHF. The CDR3 nucleotides are TGTGCCTCCCGTTCTCATGGGACAGACCCGTATAATTCACCCCTCCACTTT.

This clone was observed a single time. This rearrangement joins TRBV11-1 to TRBJ2-3, with 7 nucleotides matching TRBD2. The CDR3 consists of 15 residues. With V trimmed by 5 bases and J by 1 base, 6 bases remained unmatched. Germline V gene sequence: CDR1 SGHAT, CDR2 FQDESV (reference sequence). The CDR3 protein is CASSGRGGGTDTQYF. CDR3 coding DNA: TGTGCCAGCAGCGGGAGGGGAGGGGGCACAGATACGCAGTATTTT.

The chain joins TRBV4-2 to TRBJ2-4; 7 nucleotides line up with TRBD2. The CDR3 has 16 residues. The germline gives CDR1 LGHNA, CDR2 YNFKEQ. J gave up 2 bases and V 3 bases, and 7 bases lay outside the gene matches. This CDR3 is CASSQEGGETKNIQYF. The CDR3 DNA follows: TGTGCCAGCAGCCAGGAGGGAGGGGAGACCAAAAACATTCAGTACTTC.

V usage is TRBV27 and J usage is TRBJ1-2; 8 bases align to TRBD1. J was trimmed by 0 bases and V by 5 bases; bases with no gene match: 5. The germline gives CDR1 MNHEY, CDR2 SMNVEV (reference sequence). The CDR3 contains 15 residues. Written as DNA, the CDR3 is TGTGCCAGCAGTGCCGACAGGGGAGCTAACTATGGCTACACCTTC. Protein sequence: CASSADRGANYGYTF.

This clone has just a few counts. This chain connects TRBV4-3 to TRBJ1-2; TRBD1 matches at 7 bases. Germline assignment: CDR1 LGHNA and CDR2 YSLEER. The V gene end was trimmed by 3 bases and the J gene end by 5 bases; junction bases not matched to a gene: 12. CDR3 length: 16 residues. This CDR3 is CASSHSSTGPGYGYTF. The DNA of the CDR3 is TGCGCCAGCAGCCACTCCTCGACAGGGCCGGGTTATGGCTACACCTTC.